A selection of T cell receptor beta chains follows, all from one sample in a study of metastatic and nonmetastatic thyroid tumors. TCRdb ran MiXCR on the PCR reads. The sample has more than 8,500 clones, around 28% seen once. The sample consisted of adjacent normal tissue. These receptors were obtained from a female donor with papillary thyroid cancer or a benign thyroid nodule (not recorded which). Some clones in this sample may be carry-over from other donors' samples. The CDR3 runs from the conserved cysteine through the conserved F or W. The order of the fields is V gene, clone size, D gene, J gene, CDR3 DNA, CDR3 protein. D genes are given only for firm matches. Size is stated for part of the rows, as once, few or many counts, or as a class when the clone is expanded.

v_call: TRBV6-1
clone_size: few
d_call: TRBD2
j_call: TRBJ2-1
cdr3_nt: TGTGCCAGCAGTCGCGGACTAGCGGGAGAGGTTGAGCAGTTCTTC
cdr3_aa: CASSRGLAGEVEQFF

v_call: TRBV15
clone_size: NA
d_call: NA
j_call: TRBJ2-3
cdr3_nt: TGTGCCACCAGCTCCTTTCCGGGGGCCGGCACAGATACGCAGTATTTT
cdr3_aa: CATSSFPGAGTDTQYF

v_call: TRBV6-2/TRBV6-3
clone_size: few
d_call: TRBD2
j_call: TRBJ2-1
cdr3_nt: TGTGCCAGCAGTTACTCGTATCAGCGGGAGGGAAATGAGCAGTTCTTC
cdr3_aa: CASSYSYQREGNEQFF

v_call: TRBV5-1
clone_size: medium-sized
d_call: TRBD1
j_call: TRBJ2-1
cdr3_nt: TGCGCCAGCAGCTGGACAGGCGTTCTTTCCTACAATGAGCAGTTCTTC
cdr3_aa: CASSWTGVLSYNEQFF

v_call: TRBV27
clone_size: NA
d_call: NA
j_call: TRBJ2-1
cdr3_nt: TGTGCCAGCAGCCTGAGACTGGGCGATGAGCAGTTCTTC
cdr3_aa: CASSLRLGDEQFF

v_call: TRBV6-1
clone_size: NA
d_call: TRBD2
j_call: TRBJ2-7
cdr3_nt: TGTGCCAGCAGGGAAGTCCCAACGCGGGGGAAAATATACGAGCAGTACTTC
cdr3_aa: CASREVPTRGKIYEQYF

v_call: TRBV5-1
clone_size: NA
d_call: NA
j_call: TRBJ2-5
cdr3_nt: TGCGCCAGCATCTTGTCCTCTCGGGAGACCCAGTACTTC
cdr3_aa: CASILSSRETQYF

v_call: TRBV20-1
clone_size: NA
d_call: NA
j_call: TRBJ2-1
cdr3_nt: TGCAGTGCTAGAGCGGACTCAATGGGTTTACAGGTTGAGCAGTTCTTC
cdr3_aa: CSARADSMGLQVEQFF

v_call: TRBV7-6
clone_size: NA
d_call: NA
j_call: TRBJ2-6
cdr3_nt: TGTGCCAGCAGCTTAGTAGCTCGCTCTGGGGCCAACGTCCTGACTTTC
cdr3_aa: CASSLVARSGANVLTF

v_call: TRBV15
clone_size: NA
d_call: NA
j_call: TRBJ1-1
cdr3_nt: TGTGCCACCAGCCCTTCCAGACAGGAGGGGACTGAAGCTTTCTTT
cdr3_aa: CATSPSRQEGTEAFF

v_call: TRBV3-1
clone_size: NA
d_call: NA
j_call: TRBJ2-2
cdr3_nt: TGTGCCAGCAGCCAGGGTGGGGACCTGTTTTTT
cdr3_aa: CASSQGGDLFF

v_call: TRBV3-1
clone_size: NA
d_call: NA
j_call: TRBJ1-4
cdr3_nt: TGTGCCAGCAGCCGTGAACAGGGACGGGAAAAACTGTTTTTT
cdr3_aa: CASSREQGREKLFF

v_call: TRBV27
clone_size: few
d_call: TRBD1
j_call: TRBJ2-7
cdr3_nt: TGTGCCAGCAGTGCGAGGTCTGGGACAGGGGACTCCTACGAGTATTACTTC
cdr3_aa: CASSARSGTGDSYEYYF

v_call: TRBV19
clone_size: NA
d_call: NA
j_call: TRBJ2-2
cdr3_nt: TGTGCCAGTAGTATTCAGTCGAACACCGGGGAGCTGTTTTTT
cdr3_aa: CASSIQSNTGELFF

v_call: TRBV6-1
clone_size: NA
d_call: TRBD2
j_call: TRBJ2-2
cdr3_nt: TGTGCCAGCAGTGGATTCCGGACTAGCGGGAGACAGTCCGGGGAGCTGTTTTTT
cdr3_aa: CASSGFRTSGRQSGELFF

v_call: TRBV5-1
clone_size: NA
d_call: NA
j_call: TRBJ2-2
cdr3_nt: TGCGCCAGCAGCTTGGAGGCGGGCACCGGGGAGCTGTTTTTT
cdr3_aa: CASSLEAGTGELFF

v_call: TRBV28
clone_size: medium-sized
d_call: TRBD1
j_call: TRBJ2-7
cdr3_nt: TGTGCCAGCAGTTACGGGACAGGGGGCGGAGAGCAGTACTTC
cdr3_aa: CASSYGTGGGEQYF

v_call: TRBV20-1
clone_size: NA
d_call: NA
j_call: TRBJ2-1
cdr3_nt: TGCAGTGCTGAGTATAGCAATGAGCAGTTCTTC
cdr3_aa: CSAEYSNEQFF

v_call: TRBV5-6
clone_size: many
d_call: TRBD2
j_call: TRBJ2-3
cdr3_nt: TGTGCCAGCAGCTGGGGACTAGCCGGGAGGGGTACGCAGTATTTT
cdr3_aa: CASSWGLAGRGTQYF

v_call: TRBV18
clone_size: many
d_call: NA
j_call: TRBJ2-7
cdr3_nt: TGTGCCAGCTCCTACAGGAATAGCGGACCCTACGAGCAGTACTTC
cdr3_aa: CASSYRNSGPYEQYF

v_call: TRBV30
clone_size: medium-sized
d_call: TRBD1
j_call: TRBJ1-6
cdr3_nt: TGTGCCTGGAACGGGGCAGGGGGTAATTCACCCCTCCACTTT
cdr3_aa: CAWNGAGGNSPLHF

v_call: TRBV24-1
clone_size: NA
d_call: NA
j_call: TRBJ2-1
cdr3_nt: TGTGCCACCAGTGATAAAAACGGAGCCGGGGACTTGAAATTCTTC
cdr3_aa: CATSDKNGAGDLKFF

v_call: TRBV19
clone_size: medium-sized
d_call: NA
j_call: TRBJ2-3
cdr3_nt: TGTGCCAGTAGTATCAGGGCAGCGACAGATACGCAGTATTTT
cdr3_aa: CASSIRAATDTQYF

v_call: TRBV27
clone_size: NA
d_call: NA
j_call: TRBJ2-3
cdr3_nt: TGTGCCAGGAGTTTAGCGGACAGGACCACAGAGACGCAGTGTTTT
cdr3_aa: CARSLADRTTETQCF

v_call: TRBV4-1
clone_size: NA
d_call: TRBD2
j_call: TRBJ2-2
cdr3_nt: TGCGCCAGCAGCCCGCCTAGCGGGGGGGCCTTCGGGGAGCTGTTTTTT
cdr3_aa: CASSPPSGGAFGELFF

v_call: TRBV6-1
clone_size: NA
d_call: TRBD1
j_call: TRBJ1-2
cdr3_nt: TGTGCCAGCAGTGAGGACAGGGGGCGGTTGTGGGGCTACACCTTC
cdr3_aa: CASSEDRGRLWGYTF

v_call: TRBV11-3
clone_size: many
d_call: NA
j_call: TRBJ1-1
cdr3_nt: TGTGCCAGCAGCTTCAACGCCGGCACTGAAGCTTTCTTT
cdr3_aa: CASSFNAGTEAFF

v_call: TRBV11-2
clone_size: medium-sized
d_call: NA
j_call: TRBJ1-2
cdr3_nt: TGTGCCAGCAGCTTAGGGCAGGCCTATGGCTACACCTTC
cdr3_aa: CASSLGQAYGYTF

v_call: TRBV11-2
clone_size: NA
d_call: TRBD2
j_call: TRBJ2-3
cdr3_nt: TGTGCCAGCAGCTTAGATGGAGCGGGGGGGTCGGATACGCAGTATTTT
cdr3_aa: CASSLDGAGGSDTQYF

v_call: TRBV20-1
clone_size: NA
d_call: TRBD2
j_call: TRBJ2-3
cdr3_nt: TGCAGTTCGAATCGGGGTAGCGGGAGGTCTTGGGCAGATACGCAGTATTTT
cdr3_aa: CSSNRGSGRSWADTQYF

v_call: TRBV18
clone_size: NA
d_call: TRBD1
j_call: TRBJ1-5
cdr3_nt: TGTGCCAGCTCACCAGACAGGGATCAGCCCCAGCATTTT
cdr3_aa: CASSPDRDQPQHF

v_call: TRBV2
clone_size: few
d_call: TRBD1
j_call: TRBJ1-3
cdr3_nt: TGTGCCAGCCATGACAGGGGGTCTGGAAACACCATATATTTT
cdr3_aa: CASHDRGSGNTIYF

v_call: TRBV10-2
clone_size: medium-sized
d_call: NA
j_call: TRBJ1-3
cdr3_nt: TGCGCCAGCAGAGAGATGGGGGGCTCTGGAAACACCATATATTTT
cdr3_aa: CASREMGGSGNTIYF

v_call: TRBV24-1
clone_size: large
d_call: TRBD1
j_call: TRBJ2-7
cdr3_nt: TGTGCCACCAGTGATTACAGGGGGTACGAGCAGTACTTC
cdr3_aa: CATSDYRGYEQYF

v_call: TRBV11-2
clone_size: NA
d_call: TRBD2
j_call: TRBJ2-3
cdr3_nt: TGTGCCAGCAGCTCCCCCCGGGGGGGGCAAAGCACAGATACGCAGTATTTT
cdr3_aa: CASSSPRGGQSTDTQYF

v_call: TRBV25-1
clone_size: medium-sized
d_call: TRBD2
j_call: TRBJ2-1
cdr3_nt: TGTGCCAGCAGTGAGACTAGCGGGAGACCGCAAAGCGATGAGCAGTTCTTC
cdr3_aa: CASSETSGRPQSDEQFF

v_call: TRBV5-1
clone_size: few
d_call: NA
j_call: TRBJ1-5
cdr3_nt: TGCGCCAGCAGCTTGGCTCAGCCCCAGCATTTT
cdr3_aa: CASSLAQPQHF

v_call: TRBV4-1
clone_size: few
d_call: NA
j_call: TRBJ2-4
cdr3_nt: TGCGCCGGCAGCCAAGGAACTTTAAACATTCAGTACTTC
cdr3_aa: CAGSQGTLNIQYF

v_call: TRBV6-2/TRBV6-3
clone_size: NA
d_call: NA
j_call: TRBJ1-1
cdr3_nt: TGTGCCAGCAGTTACTCCAGCGGGGTAACTGAAGCTTTCTTT
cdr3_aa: CASSYSSGVTEAFF

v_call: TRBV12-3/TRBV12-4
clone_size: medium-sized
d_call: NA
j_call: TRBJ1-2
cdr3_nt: TGTGCCAGCAGTTTAACAGTCTATGGCTACACCTTC
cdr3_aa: CASSLTVYGYTF